What follows describes a single T cell receptor beta chain. This table comes from immunoSEQ multiplex PCR, and its TCRdb copy is limited to in-frame clones, with some not included. The repertoire holds 240,000 or so clones, 70% to 85% seen once, with roughly a tenth in the top ten. This record comes from a study of blood T cell repertoires in COVID-19. About the research overall: COVID-19 samples from acute and convalescent phases originated in the United States, Italy and Spain. The analysed material was cDNA or gDNA that came from T cells, B-cell-depleted T cells, or PBMCs.

Trimming removed 4 bases from V and 3 bases from J; junction bases left unmatched: 4. The CDR3 has 14 amino acids. CDR1 is SGHNT and CDR2 is YYREEE in the germline V gene (reference sequence). The specimen sequenced was peripheral blood. The clonotype was recovered from a woman of 80 years or more with acute or convalescent COVID-19. V and J are TRBV5-4 and TRBJ1-5, with 7 bases lining up with TRBD1. The CDR3: CASSVTGDNQPQHF. The CDR3 nucleotides are TGTGCCAGCAGCGTAACAGGGGACAATCAGCCCCAGCATTTT.